This T cell receptor beta chain was obtained from a study of shared clonotypes between healthy human individuals. TCRdb's copy holds only in-frame clones and misses some; the assay was immunoSEQ multiplex PCR. The table includes around 2.5 million clones, 93% detected once. Per germline, CDR1 SQVTM and CDR2 ANQGSEA. The CDR3 loop spans 12 amino acids. With V trimmed by 7 bases and J by 1 base, 1 base remained unmatched. The chain is built from TRBV29-1 and TRBJ1-1; TRBD1 aligns across 9 bases. Input material: naive CD4+ T cells from PBMCs. Subset in this sample: CD45RA+ positively selected. The source of this sequence is a man aged 18 to 29 in good health. Some clones in this sample may be carry-over from other donors' samples. The chain's CDR3 is CSGDRANTEAFF. Written as DNA, the CDR3 is TGCAGCGGGGACAGGGCGAACACTGAAGCTTTCTTT.